A single sample is the source of the 4 T cell receptor beta chains below, sequenced in a study of CD8+ T cells in alopecia areata. CD4, CD8alpha, NKG2D, NKG2ACE and other markers were used to sort pooled cutaneous lymph node cells. Once RNA had been extracted, it was reverse transcribed into cDNA to act as the sequencing template. Produced via immunoSEQ multiplex PCR; TCRdb's table is partial and in-frame only. This sample carries 270,000 or so clones, none of them present only once. Sequenced material: CD4+ T cells sorted from a lymph node. These receptors all come from a C3H/HeJ mouse with alopecia areata. The MHC haplotype of the strain is H2-k.

This clone has just a few counts. Gene and germline names: mouse. The read ends 4 residues before the CDR3 terminus; that terminus is restored from the germline J gene. Different DNA sequences within this sample yield the same CDR3. This chain joins TRBV5 and TRBJ2-3; D possibly corresponds to TRBD2 (6 bases). V lost 1 base, J lost 0 bases, and 11 bases lay in between. From germline, CDR1 is LGHNA and CDR2 YNLKQL (reference sequence). The CDR3 length is 16 residues. CDR3 residues: CASSQVGGGSAETLYF. Partial CDR3 DNA: TGTGCCAGCAGCCAAGTAGGTGGGGGTAGTGCAGAA.

This clone was seen a handful of times. Genes and germline are mouse. The CDR3 goes on 3 residues after the read ends, and that part is filled in from the germline J gene. V and J are TRBV13-3 and TRBJ1-6, with TRBD1 identical over 7 bases. TRBJ1-6 is an ORF; its function is uncertain. V gave up 3 bases and J gave up 2 bases; unmatched junction bases: 2. The CDR3 has 15 amino acids. Germline CDR1 is NNHDY and CDR2 is SYVADS. The covered CDR3 bases are TGTGCCAGCAGTGTCCAGGGGGCCTATAATTCGCCC. Residues: CASSVQGAYNSP. The entire CDR3 protein reads CASSVQGAYNSPLYF.

Worth noting for this clone: Gene names are the mouse ones. With the read ending 4 residues before the CDR3 end, the germline J gene is used to fill in that end. The chain combines TRBV13-1 with TRBJ1-2; possible D gene TRBD1, 6 bases. This CDR3 spans 13 amino acids. Germline V gene sequence: CDR1 NSHNY, CDR2 SYGAGN. Partial CDR3 DNA: TGTGCCAGCAGTGACGGGGGGCCCCCC. Its protein product is CASSDGGPP. The full CDR3 protein reads CASSDGGPPDYTF.

This clone came up a few times. Gene and germline names: mouse. The CDR3 is cut off 4 residues early in the read; its end comes from the germline J gene. The V and J genes are TRBV19 and TRBJ2-7; D possibly corresponds to TRBD2 (6 bases). The CDR3 consists of 12 residues. Germline CDR1 reads FNHDT; CDR2 reads SITEND (reference sequence). Incomplete CDR3 DNA: TGTGCCAGCAGCCCGGGACTTTAT. Translating gives CASSPGLY. The complete CDR3 reads CASSPGLYEQYF.